A selection of T cell receptor beta chains follows, all from one sample in a study of cytomegalovirus exposure and HLA in healthy donors. The method was immunoSEQ multiplex PCR; TCRdb's version includes in-frame clones alone and lacks a portion of them. Of hundreds of thousands of clones in the sample, 75% to 80% are singletons; the top ten hold 1.5% to 2%. Sequencing used PBMCs. Receptor source: a man aged 18 to 29 in good health and CMV-seronegative. Each CDR3 is given with its conserved first and last residue. Fields, in order: D gene, clone size, V gene, J gene, CDR3 DNA, CDR3 protein. D genes are given only for firm matches. Rows may omit the clone size; those that give it use once, few, many or a size class.

D: TRBD2
size: -
V: TRBV5-4
J: TRBJ2-2
DNA: TGTGCCAGCAGCTTGGGGGGACTAGCGGGAGCACGCGGGGAGCTGTTTTTT
CDR3: CASSLGGLAGARGELFF

D: -
size: -
V: TRBV28
J: TRBJ1-5
DNA: TGTGCCAGCACCCTGGAGGGACTAACCTTTAGCAATCAGCCCCAGCATTTT
CDR3: CASTLEGLTFSNQPQHF

D: TRBD2
size: -
V: TRBV7-2
J: TRBJ2-7
DNA: TGTGCCAGCAGCAAGCTAGCGGGAGAGTACGAGCAGTACTTC
CDR3: CASSKLAGEYEQYF

D: -
size: -
V: TRBV29-1
J: TRBJ2-7
DNA: TGCAGCGTCCAGGGAACTTACGAGCAGTACTTC
CDR3: CSVQGTYEQYF

D: -
size: -
V: TRBV16
J: TRBJ1-2
DNA: TGTGCCAGCAGCCCCGGTTCCGGGACACCCTATGGCTACACCTTC
CDR3: CASSPGSGTPYGYTF

D: TRBD1
size: -
V: TRBV2
J: TRBJ1-1
DNA: TGTGCCAGCAGAGGACAGGGGATCGTTCTCCACACTGAAGCTTTCTTT
CDR3: CASRGQGIVLHTEAFF

D: TRBD1
size: -
V: TRBV7-9
J: TRBJ1-4
DNA: TGTGCCAGCAGTTCGACAGGGGGTTCTGAAAAACTGTTTTTT
CDR3: CASSSTGGSEKLFF

D: TRBD2
size: -
V: TRBV6-5
J: TRBJ2-3
DNA: TGTGTTACGTACGCGGGGGGGGCAGATACGCAGTATTTT
CDR3: CVTYAGGADTQYF

D: -
size: -
V: TRBV30
J: TRBJ2-6
DNA: TGTGCCTGGAGGAGGGGGAGCTCTGGGGCCAACGTCCTGACTTTC
CDR3: CAWRRGSSGANVLTF

D: -
size: -
V: TRBV6-5
J: TRBJ1-2
DNA: TGTGCCAGCAGGAGACAGGCCCCGGGGGGCTACACCTTC
CDR3: CASRRQAPGGYTF

D: -
size: -
V: TRBV5-6
J: TRBJ2-5
DNA: TGTGCCAGCAGCTTGGATACAGGGCAAGAGACCCAGTACTTC
CDR3: CASSLDTGQETQYF

D: -
size: -
V: TRBV4-2
J: TRBJ2-1
DNA: TGTGCCAGCAGCCAAGAGGGACTGGGCGACAATGAGCAGTTCTTC
CDR3: CASSQEGLGDNEQFF

D: TRBD1
size: -
V: TRBV25-1
J: TRBJ1-2
DNA: TGTGCCAGCAGTGGGGGACAGGGGACGGGCGGCTACACCTTC
CDR3: CASSGGQGTGGYTF

D: TRBD2
size: -
V: TRBV4-2
J: TRBJ2-7
DNA: TGTGCCAGCAGCCAAATTCTAGCGGGACCCGGCGTAGGCGAGCAGTACTTC
CDR3: CASSQILAGPGVGEQYF

D: -
size: -
V: TRBV4-1
J: TRBJ1-5
DNA: TGCGCCAGCAGCCAAGATCTTGCGTCCCAACTATCAAATCAGCCCCAGCATTTT
CDR3: CASSQDLASQLSNQPQHF

D: -
size: -
V: TRBV7-2
J: TRBJ1-4
DNA: TGTGCCAGCAGCCTGGGGTCCGGGGGAGGTGAAAAACTGTTTTTT
CDR3: CASSLGSGGGEKLFF

D: TRBD1
size: many
V: TRBV5-1
J: TRBJ2-7
DNA: TGCGCCAGCAGCCGGGACAGCTACGAGCAGTACTTC
CDR3: CASSRDSYEQYF

D: -
size: -
V: TRBV7-8
J: TRBJ2-2
DNA: TGTGCCAGCAGCACACGGGAAAGTGACACCGGGGAGCTGTTTTTT
CDR3: CASSTRESDTGELFF

D: TRBD1
size: -
V: TRBV19
J: TRBJ2-1
DNA: TGTGCCAGTAGTATACAGGGGGATTTGTGGAACAATGAGCAGTTCTTC
CDR3: CASSIQGDLWNNEQFF

D: TRBD1
size: -
V: TRBV7-3
J: TRBJ2-7
DNA: TGTGCCAGCAGCTACCAAGGGGGCAACGAGCAGTACTTC
CDR3: CASSYQGGNEQYF

D: TRBD1
size: once
V: TRBV28
J: TRBJ2-7
DNA: TGTGCCAGCAGTTTAGGGACAGGGAAAGGCTACGAGCAGTACTTC
CDR3: CASSLGTGKGYEQYF

D: -
size: once
V: TRBV30
J: TRBJ2-2
DNA: TGTGCCTGGAGTGTAAGGGGTTTCACCGGGGAGCTGTTTTTT
CDR3: CAWSVRGFTGELFF

D: -
size: few
V: TRBV30
J: TRBJ1-4
DNA: TGTGCCTGGAGAAAGGGGGTCTCTACTAATGAAAAACTGTTTTTT
CDR3: CAWRKGVSTNEKLFF

D: TRBD1
size: -
V: TRBV5-5
J: TRBJ1-4
DNA: TGTGCCAGCAGCCGTCCCGGGACAGGGAATGAAAAACTGTTTTTT
CDR3: CASSRPGTGNEKLFF

D: TRBD2
size: -
V: TRBV5-1
J: TRBJ2-3
DNA: TGCGCCAGCACTAGGGGAGGGTGGGATACGCAGTATTTT
CDR3: CASTRGGWDTQYF

D: TRBD2
size: -
V: TRBV27
J: TRBJ2-1
DNA: TGTGCCAGCATGACTAGCGTTTACAATGAGCAGTTCTTC
CDR3: CASMTSVYNEQFF

D: TRBD2
size: -
V: TRBV29-1
J: TRBJ2-5
DNA: TGCAGCGTTGAACGACCCGGGACTAGCGGGAGGGCCCTCCAAGAGACCCAGTACTTC
CDR3: CSVERPGTSGRALQETQYF

D: -
size: few
V: TRBV9
J: TRBJ2-1
DNA: TGTGCCAGCAGCGTAGAAGTTGCTAGTTACAATGAGCAGTTCTTC
CDR3: CASSVEVASYNEQFF

D: TRBD2
size: -
V: TRBV11-2
J: TRBJ2-1
DNA: TGTGCCAGCAGCTTAGCCCCCGGGGGGTCCGGTGAGCAGTTCTTC
CDR3: CASSLAPGGSGEQFF

D: -
size: -
V: TRBV6-4
J: TRBJ1-1
DNA: TGTGCCAGCAGTGATCGCGGAGACGGGGGTGAAGCTTTCTTT
CDR3: CASSDRGDGGEAFF

D: -
size: -
V: TRBV14
J: TRBJ1-2
DNA: TGTGCCAGCAGCCAAGAGGATGAGGACTATCGGAGCTACACCTTC
CDR3: CASSQEDEDYRSYTF

D: -
size: -
V: TRBV7-9
J: TRBJ1-2
DNA: TGTGCCAGCAGCGCGCCCTCTGAGAACTATGGCTACACCTTC
CDR3: CASSAPSENYGYTF

D: TRBD2
size: few
V: TRBV6-6
J: TRBJ2-7
DNA: TGTGCCAGCAGTTCGACTGGGGAGGGTTACGAGCAGTACTTC
CDR3: CASSSTGEGYEQYF

D: TRBD2
size: -
V: TRBV7-2
J: TRBJ2-3
DNA: TGTGCCAGCAGCTTAGAACTAGCGGGAGGGGCAGATACGCAGTATTTT
CDR3: CASSLELAGGADTQYF

D: -
size: -
V: TRBV27
J: TRBJ2-1
DNA: TGTGCCAGCAGTCCCCTAGGTGGACGGGAGATCAATGAGCAGTTCTTC
CDR3: CASSPLGGREINEQFF

D: TRBD1
size: -
V: TRBV19
J: TRBJ2-2
DNA: TGTGCCAGTAGTAGACAGGGGGACACCGGGGAGCTGTTTTTT
CDR3: CASSRQGDTGELFF

D: -
size: few
V: TRBV5-8
J: TRBJ2-1
DNA: TGTGCCAGCAGCTTTCTCGGGAAGGGTGGAAATGAGCAGTTCTTC
CDR3: CASSFLGKGGNEQFF

D: -
size: once
V: TRBV30
J: TRBJ2-6
DNA: TGTGCCTGGAGTTCTCAAGGGGGTTCTGGGGCCAACGTCCTGACTTTC
CDR3: CAWSSQGGSGANVLTF

D: TRBD2
size: -
V: TRBV30
J: TRBJ2-1
DNA: TGTGCCTGCCCTTCAGCGGGAAGGCCAGATGAGCAGTTCTTC
CDR3: CACPSAGRPDEQFF

D: -
size: -
V: TRBV7-6
J: TRBJ1-1
DNA: TGTGCCAGCAGCTTAGTTGCGGGGGCCGATGAAGCTTTCTTT
CDR3: CASSLVAGADEAFF

D: TRBD2
size: -
V: TRBV11-2
J: TRBJ2-7
DNA: TGTGCCAGCAGCATGGGACTAGGCTACGAGCAGTACTTC
CDR3: CASSMGLGYEQYF

D: -
size: -
V: TRBV19
J: TRBJ1-5
DNA: TGTGCCAGTAGTACCGAGAATAGCAATCAGCCCCAGCATTTT
CDR3: CASSTENSNQPQHF

D: -
size: few
V: TRBV4-3
J: TRBJ2-5
DNA: TGCGCCAGCAGCCGAAGGGGGGGAGAGACCCAGTACTTC
CDR3: CASSRRGGETQYF

D: -
size: -
V: TRBV9
J: TRBJ1-4
DNA: TGTGCCAGCAGCGCTCAGGGTTCGAGTAGTGAAAAACTGTTTTTT
CDR3: CASSAQGSSSEKLFF

D: -
size: -
V: TRBV27
J: TRBJ2-7
DNA: TGTGCCAGCAGTTTATCAAACGGCTACGAGCAGTACTTC
CDR3: CASSLSNGYEQYF

D: -
size: -
V: TRBV10-3
J: TRBJ2-7
DNA: TGTGCCATCGGAGGGCCCGCGGGCGAGCAGTACTTC
CDR3: CAIGGPAGEQYF

D: TRBD1
size: -
V: TRBV6-6
J: TRBJ2-7
DNA: TGTGCCAGCAGGGGGGAAGGACAGGCATCCTCCTACGAGCAGTACTTC
CDR3: CASRGEGQASSYEQYF

D: -
size: -
V: TRBV15
J: TRBJ1-3
DNA: TGTGCCACCGAGCAGGTGCCCTCTGGAAACACCATATATTTT
CDR3: CATEQVPSGNTIYF

D: -
size: -
V: TRBV27
J: TRBJ2-7
DNA: TGTGCCAGCAGTCAGGGGACACGGCGGACCTACGAGCAGTACTTC
CDR3: CASSQGTRRTYEQYF

D: TRBD2
size: -
V: TRBV5-1
J: TRBJ2-1
DNA: TGCGCCAGCAGCTACGCGGGACTAGCGGAATACAATGAGCAGTTCTTC
CDR3: CASSYAGLAEYNEQFF

D: TRBD1
size: once
V: TRBV6-1
J: TRBJ2-1
DNA: TGTGCCAGCAGTTCCGGGACAGGGGGCTACAATGAGCAGTTCTTC
CDR3: CASSSGTGGYNEQFF

D: -
size: -
V: TRBV7-8
J: TRBJ2-7
DNA: TGTGCCAGCAGTCCAACCTCAGGCCTCGCCGGGGGCGAGCAGTACTTC
CDR3: CASSPTSGLAGGEQYF

D: TRBD2
size: once
V: TRBV7-2
J: TRBJ2-7
DNA: TGTGCCAGCAGTTACAGCGGGATTTACGAGCAGTACTTC
CDR3: CASSYSGIYEQYF